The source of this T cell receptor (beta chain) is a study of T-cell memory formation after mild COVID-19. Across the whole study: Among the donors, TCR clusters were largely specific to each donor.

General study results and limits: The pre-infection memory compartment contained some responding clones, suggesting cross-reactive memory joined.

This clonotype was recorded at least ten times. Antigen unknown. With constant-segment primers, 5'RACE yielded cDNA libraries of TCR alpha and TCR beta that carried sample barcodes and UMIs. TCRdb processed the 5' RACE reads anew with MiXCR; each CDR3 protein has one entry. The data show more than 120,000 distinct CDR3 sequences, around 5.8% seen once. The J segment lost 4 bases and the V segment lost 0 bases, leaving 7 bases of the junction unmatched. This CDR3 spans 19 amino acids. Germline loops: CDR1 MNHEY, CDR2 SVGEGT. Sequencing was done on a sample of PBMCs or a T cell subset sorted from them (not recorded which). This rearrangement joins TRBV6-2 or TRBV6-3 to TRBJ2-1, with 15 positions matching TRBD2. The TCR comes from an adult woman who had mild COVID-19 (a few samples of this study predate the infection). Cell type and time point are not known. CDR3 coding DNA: TGTGCCAGCAGTTACTCTACGGGACTAGCGGGAGGATTATACAATGAGCAGTTCTTC. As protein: CASSYSTGLAGGLYNEQFF.